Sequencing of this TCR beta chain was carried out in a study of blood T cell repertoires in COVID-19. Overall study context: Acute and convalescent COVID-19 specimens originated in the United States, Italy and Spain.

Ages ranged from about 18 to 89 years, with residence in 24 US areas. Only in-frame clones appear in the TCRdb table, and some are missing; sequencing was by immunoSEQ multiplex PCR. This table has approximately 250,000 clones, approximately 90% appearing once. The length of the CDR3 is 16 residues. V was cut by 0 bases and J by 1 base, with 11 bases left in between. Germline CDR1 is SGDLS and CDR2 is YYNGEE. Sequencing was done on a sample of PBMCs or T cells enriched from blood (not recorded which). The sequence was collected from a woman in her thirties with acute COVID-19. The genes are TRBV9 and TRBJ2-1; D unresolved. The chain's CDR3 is CASSVDVSSSYNEQFF. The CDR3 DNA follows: TGTGCCAGCAGCGTAGACGTCAGTTCTTCCTACAATGAGCAGTTCTTC. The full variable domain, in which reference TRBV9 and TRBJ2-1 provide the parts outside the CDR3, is DSGVTQTPKHLITATGQRVTLRCSPRSGDLSVYWYQQSLDQGLQFLIQYYNGEERAKGNILERFSAQQFPDLHSELNLSSLELGDSALYFCASSVDVSSSYNEQFFGPGTRLTVL.